This entry concerns a single T cell receptor (beta chain). Its antigen is unknown. One base away there is no much larger clone; base qualities are not given. The protocol used for the library was the immunoSEQ multiplex PCR assay. TCRdb stores this immuneACCESS table with in-frame sequences only. Part of the clones is absent; in the studies checked, under half of the shortfall reflects unresolved V genes, and no reason is known for the rest. The sample table holds 40,000 or so clones, of which 65% to 80% were seen once. Together, the top ten hold approximately 5.4% of the sample. The data belong to a study of chemoradiotherapy in HPV16-positive cancers (dated by TCRdb to 2021 to 2024). Notes on the research overall: Candidate HPV-specific T-cell clones and common TCR motifs were defined by functional T-cell assays performed on cells from a couple of HPV16-positive patients. The study set out to ask whether T-cell immunity against the HPV oncoproteins E6 and E7 changes over the course of chemoradiotherapy and whether that immunity affects survival. The candidate HPV-specific TCRs and motifs were subsequently tracked in TCR repertoires obtained from 70 to 95 patients with HPV-related cancers. The research as a whole found: In HPV16-positive patients, expansion of HPV-responsive T cells during chemoradiotherapy was found to be associated with improved recurrence-free survival. The functional definition of HPV-specific T cells was derived from only two HPV16-positive patients, and the survival association was reported for HPV16-positive patients. Expansion of candidate HPV-specific clones and E7-related TCR motifs was observed in the tumor microenvironment during treatment, whereas no such expansion was observed for non-HPV-specific T cells.

Repertoires were sampled multiple times during chemoradiotherapy, which allowed clonal expansion in the tumor microenvironment to be followed. V loses 3 bases of germline sequence and J loses 8 bases, and the interval between the two ends is 14 bases. CDR1 and CDR2 are drawn from the germline V gene: SGHRS, YFSETQ. CDR3 length: 13 amino acids, cysteine to phenylalanine. Left in the record is the CDR3 DNA by itself, 39 bases read in frame from the first base. The chain is encoded by TRBV5-1 joined to TRBJ1-2, with no reliable assignment of the D segment. This sequence originates from a human donor with HPV-associated anogenital cancer. This specimen consisted of blood, obtained from a patient who underwent chemoradiotherapy. The DNA sequence reads TGCGCCAGCAGCTCCCTGGGCATCGCCGGCTACACCTTC. Translated, this is CASSSLGIAGYTF.